One sample yielded the 8 T cell receptor beta chains listed below, sequenced in a study of blood T cell repertoires in COVID-19. TCRdb keeps only in-frame clones here, not all; method: immunoSEQ multiplex PCR. This sample has a few hundred thousand clones, with 70% to 90% found just once. Input material: PBMCs or T cells enriched from blood (not recorded which). These receptors were obtained from a woman aged 45-60 years who had recovered from COVID-19.

The chain combines TRBV28 with TRBJ1-2, with TRBD1 matching over 11 bases. CDR1 and CDR2 from the germline V gene are MDHEN and SYDVKM. There are 14 residues in the CDR3. V lost 4 bases to trimming and J lost 5 bases; unmatched junction nucleotides: 3. CDR3 coding DNA: TGTGCCAGCAGTTGGACAGGGGGCGTATATGGCTACACCTTC. This translates into CASSWTGGVYGYTF.

Only a few counts were recorded for this clone. The chain employs TRBV28 and TRBJ2-1, with 10 bases identical to TRBD2. The germline V gene encodes CDR1 MDHEN and CDR2 SYDVKM. This CDR3 comprises 18 residues. V gave up 5 bases and J gave up 10 bases; unmatched junction bases: 20. The CDR3 here is CASSPLLVSGRGSQEQFF. The CDR3, as DNA: TGTGCCAGCAGTCCCCTCTTGGTGAGCGGGAGGGGGTCTCAGGAGCAGTTCTTC.

This clone was detected a few times. The rearrangement joins TRBV12-3 or TRBV12-4 to TRBJ1-5, with D uncertain. V was shortened by 5 bases and J by 9 bases, with 14 bases between the two germline ends. This CDR3 region has 13 residues. The CDR3 coding sequence is TGTGCCAGCAGTACCCTGGAGTGGCCGCCCCAGCATTTT. Translation gives CASSTLEWPPQHF.

Concerning this clone itself: One end of the junction varies from germline; a read error may be responsible. The chain is built from TRBV7-7 and TRBJ2-1, with D perhaps TRBD2 (5 bases). CDR3 length: 15 residues. Germline V gene sequence: CDR1 SSHAT, CDR2 FNYEAQ (reference sequence). The CDR3 spells CASSPSGVLYNEQFF. The CDR3 region has the DNA TGTGCTAGCAGCCCCTCCGGGGTCCTCTACAATGAGCAGTTCTTC.

The chain has TRBV1 and TRBJ2-3; the DNA was not used to check the table's D call, TRBD2. TRBV1 represents a pseudogene. The CDR3 runs 19 residues. CDR3 in amino acids: CTSSQEQKSSLTSTDTQYF. The CDR3 region has the DNA TGCACCAGCAGCCAAGAGCAGAAGAGTTCACTGACTAGCACAGATACGCAGTATTTT.

CDR3 sequence: CASSLAGGSSYEQYF. The CDR3 DNA reads TGTGCCAGCAGCTTAGCGGGCGGGAGCTCCTACGAGCAGTACTTC. The genes are TRBV13 and TRBJ2-7; 7 nucleotides match TRBD2. CDR1 PRHDT and CDR2 FYEKMQ come from the germline V gene (reference sequence). The CDR3 length is 15 residues. The V gene end was trimmed by 1 base and the J gene end by 0 bases; junction bases not matched to a gene: 3. The full variable domain, in which reference TRBV13 and TRBJ2-7 provide the parts outside the CDR3, is AAGVIQSPRHLIKEKRETATLKCYPIPRHDTVYWYQQGPGQDPQFLISFYEKMQSDKGSIPDRFSAQQFSDYHSELNMSSLELGDSALYFCASSLAGGSSYEQYFGPGTRLTVT.

The chain carries TRBV28 and TRBJ2-7; 11 bases line up with TRBD2. This CDR3 contains 17 residues. CDR1 MDHEN and CDR2 SYDVKM come from the germline V gene. V lost 1 base, J lost 4 bases, and 9 bases stayed unmatched. The DNA for the CDR3 is TGTGCCAGCAGTTTATCCTACCTAGCGGGAGGTCGGTACGAGCAGTACTTC. This sequence encodes CASSLSYLAGGRYEQYF. The variable domain in full, with the rest retrieved from reference TRBV28 and TRBJ2-7, is DVKVTQSSRYLVKRTGEKVFLECVQDMDHENMFWYRQDPGLGLRLIYFSYDVKMKEKGDIPEGYSVSREKKERFSLILESASTNQTSMYLCASSLSYLAGGRYEQYFGPGTRLTVT.

The chain combines TRBV15 with TRBJ1-2; no firm D call. The CDR3 is 12 amino acids. CDR1 LNHNV and CDR2 YYDKDF come from the germline V gene (reference sequence). The V end lost 3 bases, the J end lost 14 bases, and 16 bases lay between the germline ends. The CDR3 is CATSSFSGPITF. Written as DNA, the CDR3 is TGTGCCACCAGCAGTTTTAGCGGCCCTATAACCTTC.